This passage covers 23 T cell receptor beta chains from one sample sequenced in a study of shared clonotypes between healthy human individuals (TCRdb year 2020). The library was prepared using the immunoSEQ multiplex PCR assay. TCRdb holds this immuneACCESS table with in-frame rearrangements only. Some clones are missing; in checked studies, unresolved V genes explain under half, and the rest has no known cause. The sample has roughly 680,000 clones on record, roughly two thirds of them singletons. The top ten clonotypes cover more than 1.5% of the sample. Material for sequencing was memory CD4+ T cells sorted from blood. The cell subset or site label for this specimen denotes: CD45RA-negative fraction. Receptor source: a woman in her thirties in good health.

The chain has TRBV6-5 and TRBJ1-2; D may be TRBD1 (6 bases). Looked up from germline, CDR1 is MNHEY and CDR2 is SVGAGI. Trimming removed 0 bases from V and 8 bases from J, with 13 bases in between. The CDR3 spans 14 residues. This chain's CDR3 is CASSYSGGAEGYTF. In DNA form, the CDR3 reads TGTGCCAGCAGTTACTCAGGGGGGGCGGAGGGCTACACCTTC.

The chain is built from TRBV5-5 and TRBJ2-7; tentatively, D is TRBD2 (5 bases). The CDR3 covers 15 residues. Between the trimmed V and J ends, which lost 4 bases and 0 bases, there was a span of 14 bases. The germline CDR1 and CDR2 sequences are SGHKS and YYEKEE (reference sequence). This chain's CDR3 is CASSRRRENSYEQYF. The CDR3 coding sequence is TGTGCCAGCAGCCGTCGTCGGGAAAACTCCTACGAGCAGTACTTC.

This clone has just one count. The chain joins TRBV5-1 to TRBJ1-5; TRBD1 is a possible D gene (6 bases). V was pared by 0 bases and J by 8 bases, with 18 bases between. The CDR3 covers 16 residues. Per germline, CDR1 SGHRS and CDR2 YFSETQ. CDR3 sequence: CASSLGRGGGVEPQHF. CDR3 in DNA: TGCGCCAGCAGCTTGGGACGAGGGGGTGGGGTAGAGCCCCAGCATTTT.

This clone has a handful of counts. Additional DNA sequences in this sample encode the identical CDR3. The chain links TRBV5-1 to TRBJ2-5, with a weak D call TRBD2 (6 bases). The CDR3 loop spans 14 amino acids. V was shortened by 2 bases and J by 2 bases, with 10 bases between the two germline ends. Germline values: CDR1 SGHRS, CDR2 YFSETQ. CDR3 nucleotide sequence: TGCGCCAGCAGCTTAGCAGGGACTCAAGAGACCCAGTACTTC. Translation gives CASSLAGTQETQYF.

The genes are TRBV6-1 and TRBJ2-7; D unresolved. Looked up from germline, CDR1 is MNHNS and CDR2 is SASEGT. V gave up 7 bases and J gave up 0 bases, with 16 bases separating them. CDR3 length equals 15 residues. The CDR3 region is CASKEGITFSYEQYF. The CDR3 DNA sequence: TGTGCCAGCAAGGAAGGGATTACATTCTCCTACGAGCAGTACTTC.

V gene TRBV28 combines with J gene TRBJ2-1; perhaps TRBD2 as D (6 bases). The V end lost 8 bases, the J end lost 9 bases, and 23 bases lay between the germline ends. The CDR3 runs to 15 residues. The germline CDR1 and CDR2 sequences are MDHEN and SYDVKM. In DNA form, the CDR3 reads TGTGCCAGCCTTGAGGGAGGAACCCGGGGTCGTGAGCAGTTCTTC. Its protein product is CASLEGGTRGREQFF.

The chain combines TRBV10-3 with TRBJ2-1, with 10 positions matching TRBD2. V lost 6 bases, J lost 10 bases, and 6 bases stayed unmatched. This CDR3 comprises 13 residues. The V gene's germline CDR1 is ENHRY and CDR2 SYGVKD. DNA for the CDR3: TGTGCCATCAGGAGCGGGAGGGGTGGAGAGCAGTTCTTC. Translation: CAIRSGRGGEQFF.

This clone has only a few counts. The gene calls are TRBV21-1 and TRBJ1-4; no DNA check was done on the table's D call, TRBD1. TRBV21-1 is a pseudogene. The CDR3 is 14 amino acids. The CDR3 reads CASRGDRAGEKLFF. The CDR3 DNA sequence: TGTGCCAGCAGGGGAGACAGGGCAGGTGAAAAACTGTTTTTT.

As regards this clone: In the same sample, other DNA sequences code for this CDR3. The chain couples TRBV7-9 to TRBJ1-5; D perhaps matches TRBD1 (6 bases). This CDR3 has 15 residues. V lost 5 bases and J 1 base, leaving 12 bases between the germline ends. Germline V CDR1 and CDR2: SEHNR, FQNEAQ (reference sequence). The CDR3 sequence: CASSPQGGSNQPQHF. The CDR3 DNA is TGTGCCAGCAGCCCACAGGGTGGGAGCAATCAGCCCCAGCATTTT.

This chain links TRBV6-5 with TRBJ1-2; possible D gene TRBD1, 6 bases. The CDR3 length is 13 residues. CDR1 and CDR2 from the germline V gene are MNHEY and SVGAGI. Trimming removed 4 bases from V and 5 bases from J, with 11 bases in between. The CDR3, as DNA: TGTGCCAGCAGTTCCAGACAGGATTATGGCTACACCTTC. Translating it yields CASSSRQDYGYTF.

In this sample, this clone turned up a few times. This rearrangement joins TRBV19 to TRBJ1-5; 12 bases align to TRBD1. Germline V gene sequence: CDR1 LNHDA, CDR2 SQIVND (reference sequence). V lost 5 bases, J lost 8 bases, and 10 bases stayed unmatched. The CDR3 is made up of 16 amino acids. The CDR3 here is CASSAWDRGLVKPQHF. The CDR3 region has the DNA TGTGCCAGTAGTGCGTGGGACAGGGGGCTTGTAAAGCCCCAGCATTTT.

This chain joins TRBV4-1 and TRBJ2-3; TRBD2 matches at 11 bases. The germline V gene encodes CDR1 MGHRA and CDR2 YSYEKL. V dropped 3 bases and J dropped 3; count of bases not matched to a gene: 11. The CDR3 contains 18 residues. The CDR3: CASSQAPPSGRTTDTQYF. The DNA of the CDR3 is TGCGCCAGCAGCCAGGCTCCCCCTAGCGGGAGGACAACAGATACGCAGTATTTT.

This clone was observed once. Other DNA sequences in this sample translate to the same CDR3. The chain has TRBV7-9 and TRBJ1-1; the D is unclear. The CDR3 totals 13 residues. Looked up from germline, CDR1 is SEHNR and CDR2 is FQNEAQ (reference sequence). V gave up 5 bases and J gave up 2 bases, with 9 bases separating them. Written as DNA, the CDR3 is TGTGCCAGCAGCCCCTATCTTAACACTGAAGCTTTCTTT. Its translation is CASSPYLNTEAFF.

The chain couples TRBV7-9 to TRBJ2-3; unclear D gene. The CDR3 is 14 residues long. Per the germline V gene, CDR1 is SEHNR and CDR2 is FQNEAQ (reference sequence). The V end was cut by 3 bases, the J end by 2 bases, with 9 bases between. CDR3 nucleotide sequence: TGTGCCAGCAGCTTTTCCAGCGTCACAGATACGCAGTATTTT. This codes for CASSFSSVTDTQYF.

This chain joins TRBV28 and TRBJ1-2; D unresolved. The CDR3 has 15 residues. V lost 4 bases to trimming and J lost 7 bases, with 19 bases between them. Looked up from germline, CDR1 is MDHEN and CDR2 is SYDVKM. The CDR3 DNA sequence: TGTGCCAGCAGTTCATGGGGTTTCTCAGGTGGTGGCTACACCTTC. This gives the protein CASSSWGFSGGGYTF.

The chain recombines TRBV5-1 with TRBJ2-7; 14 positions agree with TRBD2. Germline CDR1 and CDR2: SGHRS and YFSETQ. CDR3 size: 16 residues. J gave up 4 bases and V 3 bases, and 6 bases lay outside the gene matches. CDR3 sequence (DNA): TGCGCCAGCAGCTCGGGACTAGCGGGAGAGGGATACGAGCAGTACTTC. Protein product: CASSSGLAGEGYEQYF.

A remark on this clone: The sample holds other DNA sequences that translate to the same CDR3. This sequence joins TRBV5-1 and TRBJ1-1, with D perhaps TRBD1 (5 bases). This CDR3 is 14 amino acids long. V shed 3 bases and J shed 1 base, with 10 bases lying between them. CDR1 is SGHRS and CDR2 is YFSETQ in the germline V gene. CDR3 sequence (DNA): TGCGCCAGCAGCTCCGGGACGGCGAACACTGAAGCTTTCTTT. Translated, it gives CASSSGTANTEAFF.

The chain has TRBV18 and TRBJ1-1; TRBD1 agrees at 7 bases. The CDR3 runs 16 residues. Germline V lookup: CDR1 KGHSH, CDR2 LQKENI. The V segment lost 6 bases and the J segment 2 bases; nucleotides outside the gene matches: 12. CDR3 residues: CASSPGTALINTEAFF. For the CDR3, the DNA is TGTGCCAGCTCCCCCGGGACAGCCTTAATAAACACTGAAGCTTTCTTT.

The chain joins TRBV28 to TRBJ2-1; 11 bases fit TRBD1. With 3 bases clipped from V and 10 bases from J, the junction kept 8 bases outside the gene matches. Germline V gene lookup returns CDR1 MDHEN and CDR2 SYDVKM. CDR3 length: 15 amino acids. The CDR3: CASSFKDRGRYEQFF. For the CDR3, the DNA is TGTGCCAGCAGTTTCAAGGACAGGGGGCGTTACGAGCAGTTCTTC.

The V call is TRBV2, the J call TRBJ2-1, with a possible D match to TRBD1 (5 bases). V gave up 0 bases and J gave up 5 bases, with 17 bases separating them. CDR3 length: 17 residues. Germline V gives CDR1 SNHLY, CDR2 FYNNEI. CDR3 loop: CASSEASGFGADNEQFF. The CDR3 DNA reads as TGTGCCAGCAGTGAAGCGTCAGGGTTCGGAGCAGACAATGAGCAGTTCTTC.

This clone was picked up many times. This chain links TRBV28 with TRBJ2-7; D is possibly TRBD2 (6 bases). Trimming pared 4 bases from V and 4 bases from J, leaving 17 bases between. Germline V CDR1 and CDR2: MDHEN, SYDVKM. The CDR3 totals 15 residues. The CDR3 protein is CASSSPLGGVYEQYF. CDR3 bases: TGTGCCAGCAGTTCCCCTTTGGGGGGAGTTTACGAGCAGTACTTC. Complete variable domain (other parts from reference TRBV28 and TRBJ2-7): DVKVTQSSRYLVKRTGEKVFLECVQDMDHENMFWYRQDPGLGLRLIYFSYDVKMKEKGDIPEGYSVSREKKERFSLILESASTNQTSMYLCASSSPLGGVYEQYFGPGTRLTVT.

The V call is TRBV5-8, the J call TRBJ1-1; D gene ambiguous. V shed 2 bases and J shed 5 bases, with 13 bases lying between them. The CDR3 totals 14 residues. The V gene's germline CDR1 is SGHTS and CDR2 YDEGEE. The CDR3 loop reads CASSFSLGETEAFF. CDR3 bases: TGTGCCAGCAGCTTCTCCCTAGGAGAGACTGAAGCTTTCTTT.

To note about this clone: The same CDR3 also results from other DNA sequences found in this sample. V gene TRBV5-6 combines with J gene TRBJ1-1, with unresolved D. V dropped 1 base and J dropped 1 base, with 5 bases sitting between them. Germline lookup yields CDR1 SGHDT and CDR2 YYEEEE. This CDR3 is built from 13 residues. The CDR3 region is CASSLRQNTEAFF. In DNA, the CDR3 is TGTGCCAGCAGCTTGAGGCAGAACACTGAAGCTTTCTTT.